This TCR beta chain is drawn from a study of PD-1 blockade in classical Hodgkin lymphoma. Each patient's relapse followed autologous stem cell transplantation, and brentuximab vedotin exposure varied. A note on this clone: Its cognate antigen is unknown.

Profiled with immunoSEQ multiplex PCR; TCRdb holds only in-frame clones, not every one. Of under 70,000 clones listed, roughly two thirds are singletons. Study results and caveats: Patients newly diagnosed and complete responders had comparable baseline diversity. A significant rise in TCR diversity was seen by C4D1 for CD4+ cells but not for CD8+ cells. Repertoire differences have undefined causes, possibly disease activity or prior therapy. Diminished baseline TCR diversity has been reported in newly diagnosed patients relative to healthy donors.

Germline CDR1 KGHSH, CDR2 LQKENI. Trimming removed 3 bases at V and 2 bases at J, with 8 bases between. The CDR3 is made up of 14 amino acids. The genes are TRBV18 and TRBJ1-3, with D possibly being TRBD1 (5 bases). The sample in question was peripheral blood mononuclear cells (PBMCs), obtained before the second cycle of nivolumab. This TCR derives from a human donor with classical Hodgkin lymphoma. Here the CDR3 reads CASSPQGPGNTIYF. DNA for the CDR3: TGTGCCAGCTCACCTCAGGGACCTGGAAACACCATATATTTT. Based on the CDR3 plus reference TRBV18 and TRBJ1-3, the full variable domain is NAGVMQNPRHLVRRRGQEARLRCSPMKGHSHVYWYRQLPEEGLKFMVYLQKENIIDESGMPKERFSAEFPKEGPSILRIQQVVRGDSAAYFCASSPQGPGNTIYFGEGSWLTVV.